The rows below give T cell receptor beta chains drawn from one sample of a study of T cell repertoires in cytomegalovirus infection. TCRdb ran MiXCR on the reads and lists one entry per CDR3 protein. The profile shows 600,000 to 800,000 distinct CDR3 sequences, approximately 24% of them singletons. Source material: CD8+ T cells from PBMCs. The source is a human donor in good health (CMV status not recorded). Some clones in this sample may be carry-over from other donors' samples. Both conserved end residues are part of each CDR3. Fields, in order: clone size, V gene, J gene, D gene, CDR3 DNA, CDR3 protein. The D gene is left open where the match is weak. Some rows mark clone size as missing; the rest say once, few, many or name a class of expanded clone.

once	TRBV20-1	TRBJ1-5	TRBD1	TGCAGTGCTAGCTCTTCGGGACAGGGCGGGAATCAGCCCCAGCATTTT	CSASSSGQGGNQPQHF
few	TRBV7-9	TRBJ1-1	-	TGTGCCAGCAGCTCCCCGGACCCGAACACTGAAGCTTTCTTT	CASSSPDPNTEAFF
-	TRBV10-3	TRBJ2-7	TRBD1	TGTGCCATCAGTGACAGGGACAGAACCTACGAGCAGTACTTC	CAISDRDRTYEQYF
few	TRBV27	TRBJ2-3	TRBD2	TGTGCCAGCAGTCGGACCTCCGGGACTAGGGCAGATACGCAGTATTTT	CASSRTSGTRADTQYF
few	TRBV15	TRBJ1-2	TRBD1	TGTGCCACCAGCAGAGATAAGGGGGCAGGGGGCCCTGGCTACACCTTC	CATSRDKGAGGPGYTF
many	TRBV7-8	TRBJ2-7	-	TGTGCCAGCAGCTGGGAAGGGAGCGAGCAGTACTTC	CASSWEGSEQYF
-	TRBV27	TRBJ1-1	-	TGTGCCAGCGCGCGGGGGGGGCCAGGCACTGAAGCTTTCTTT	CASARGGPGTEAFF
many	TRBV6-6	TRBJ2-6	-	TGTGCCAGCAGTTACGGCCAGATCTCTGGGGCCAACGTCCTGACTTTC	CASSYGQISGANVLTF
many	TRBV7-2	TRBJ2-1	TRBD2	TGTGCCAGCAGCTGGGGTAGCGGGGTGTCCTACAATGAGCAGTTCTTC	CASSWGSGVSYNEQFF
many	TRBV6-2/TRBV6-3	TRBJ2-1	-	TGTGCCAGCAGTTACTCCGAGGAGCAGTTCTTC	CASSYSEEQFF
-	TRBV7-8	TRBJ1-2	-	TGTGCCAGCAGCTTAGCGAGCAGCCTCAACTATGGCTACACCTTC	CASSLASSLNYGYTF
many	TRBV12-5	TRBJ1-2	-	TGTGCTAGTGGTTTGGACTTACGGACCTATGGCTACACCTTC	CASGLDLRTYGYTF
-	TRBV12-3/TRBV12-4	TRBJ1-2	TRBD1	TGTGCCAGCAGCTTCCACCCCTCCGGGACAGATAGCTATGGCTACACCTTC	CASSFHPSGTDSYGYTF
-	TRBV20-1	TRBJ2-3	-	TGCAGTGCCCCTTTTTCGAATACGCAGTATTTT	CSAPFSNTQYF
many	TRBV12-3/TRBV12-4	TRBJ1-3	-	TGTGCCAGCAGTTCTATAAATGGAAACACCATATATTTT	CASSSINGNTIYF
few	TRBV25-1	TRBJ2-7	TRBD1	TGTGCCAGCAGTGAACTCCGGGACAGCTCCTACGAGCAGTACTTC	CASSELRDSSYEQYF
once	TRBV6-5	TRBJ2-5	-	TGTGCCAGCAGTTACGGGACTCCCGAGACGGAGACCCGGTACTTC	CASSYGTPETETRYF
-	TRBV7-2	TRBJ1-5	-	TGTGCCAGCAGCTTATCGGGCAAGAACAATCAGCCCCAGCATTTT	CASSLSGKNNQPQHF
many	TRBV27	TRBJ2-1	TRBD2	TGTGCCAGCAGTCACTCTAGCGGGGGACACAATGAGCAGTTCTTC	CASSHSSGGHNEQFF
few	TRBV6-2/TRBV6-3	TRBJ1-5	TRBD1	TGTGCCAGCACCTCGTTGGGACAGAGAAATCAGCCCCAGCATTTT	CASTSLGQRNQPQHF
-	TRBV6-2/TRBV6-3	TRBJ2-1	-	TGTGCCAGCAGTCCCGGTTGGGCCCATGAGCAGTTCTTC	CASSPGWAHEQFF
many	TRBV11-2	TRBJ1-1	TRBD1	TGTGCCAGCAGCTTGTGGCTCAGGGGGCAGAACACTGAAGCTTTCTTT	CASSLWLRGQNTEAFF
few	TRBV15	TRBJ2-1	TRBD1	TGTGCCACCAGCAACACCCCGGGACAGGGGAACGGACAATGGGAGCAGTTCTTC	CATSNTPGQGNGQWEQFF
-	TRBV12-5	TRBJ1-1	-	TGTGCTAGTGGTTTGGACAGGACTGAAGCTTTCTTT	CASGLDRTEAFF
-	TRBV20-1	TRBJ1-1	-	TGCAGTGCTAGGGAAGGGACGGAGTGGTTTACTAGTGAAGCTTTCTTT	CSAREGTEWFTSEAFF
few	TRBV18	TRBJ2-5	-	TGTGCCAGCTCACCAACTTCGGGGGGCAAGGAGACCCAGTACTTC	CASSPTSGGKETQYF